This TCR beta chain was observed in a study of control samples from healthy donors and cancer patients. Sequencing used immunoSEQ multiplex PCR; TCRdb keeps in-frame clones, though not all of them. In the table there are around 100,000 clones, about 87% of which are singletons. J lost 2 bases, V lost 3 bases, and 11 bases had no gene match. The CDR3 is 17 amino acids. Looked up from germline, CDR1 is SGHRS and CDR2 is YFSETQ. The source is a woman in her 70s in good health. The sample comprised blood. The genes are TRBV5-1 and TRBJ2-1; 7 bases are shared with TRBD2. Written as DNA, the CDR3 is TGCGCCAGCAGCTCGCCACCAGCGGGAACTCCCTACAATGAGCAGTTCTTC. Protein sequence: CASSSPPAGTPYNEQFF.